The clone carrying this T cell receptor (beta chain) was recorded once. Its antigen is not known. This record comes from a study of T cell responses to AZD1222 COVID-19 vaccine. This CDR3 is built from 15 residues. In germline, CDR1 is SGHTA, CDR2 FQGNSA. V lost 5 bases and J lost 0; bases outside the gene matches: 5. Clones were read by immunoSEQ multiplex PCR, and TCRdb kept only the in-frame ones, dropping some. The table has 150,000 to 190,000 clones, less than 95% seen once. Study-wide findings and caveats: Among spike-specific TCRs, nearly half reportedly target unmutated variant regions. Repertoires in all cases were sampled only once the peak T cell response had passed. The donor group comprised mostly white British people and more females; the analysis possibly underestimated clonal diversity. Baseline seropositives among AZD1222 recipients totaled only 5 or 6.

This chain uses TRBV7-2 with TRBJ2-7; 9 bases match TRBD2. The TCR sequence derives from an adult in good health. The sequenced sample was peripheral blood, obtained on day 0 of AZD1222 vaccination. The CDR3 DNA is TGTGCCAGCAGCCCCTTTAGCGGGAGCTCCTACGAGCAGTACTTC. The encoded protein is CASSPFSGSSYEQYF.